What follows describes a single T cell receptor beta chain. Its cognate antigen is unknown. Generated by immunoSEQ multiplex PCR, the TCRdb table keeps only in-frame clones and is missing some. The table has around 62,000 clones, 84% seen once. The data originate from a study of OX40 agonist ivuxolimab in advanced cancers. Study at large: The mean age was 60 years, ranging from about 23 to 79, with about four fifths of participants male. Partial responses occurred in Three dose-escalation patients, one with hepatocellular carcinoma and two with cutaneous melanoma.

Study-wide points: At doses 0.1 to 3.0 mg/kg, CD4+ and CD8+ clones expanded.

The CDR3 has 15 residues. The germline CDR1 and CDR2 sequences are SGHNT and YYREEE (reference sequence). Deletions cut 5 bases from V and 5 bases from J, with 14 bases between. The rearrangement joins TRBV5-4 to TRBJ1-6; D is possibly TRBD1 (5 bases). The receptor was derived from an adult with an advanced solid tumor such as melanoma, head and neck, liver or kidney cancer. The sequenced sample was CD4+ or CD8+ T cells sorted from blood, obtained in a trial of the OX40 agonist ivuxolimab. CDR3 region: CASRLHGGNNSPLHF. The DNA for the CDR3 is TGTGCCAGCAGGTTACACGGGGGGAATAATTCACCCCTCCACTTT.